This TCR beta chain was found in a study of STAT3 mutations in large granular lymphocyte leukemia. Study-wide background: Among longitudinally sequenced T-LGLL patients, roughly half had canonical activating STAT3 mutations detected.

From germline, CDR1 is KGHSH and CDR2 LQKENI. CDR3 length: 12 amino acids. Trimming cost V 6 bases and J 1 base; bases outside gene matches: 0. General study points: Every T-cell large granular lymphocyte leukemia patient had at least one immunodominant TCR beta clonotype. Variable sampling intervals and differing treatment regimens complicated linking therapy response to TCR clonal burden changes.

As to this clone: Its antigen is unidentified.

About 40,000 productive templates were obtained per sample on average. Measured with immunoSEQ multiplex PCR; TCRdb has only the in-frame clones, and not every one. The sample contains about 1,500 clones, 72% of which appear only once. This clonotype originated in a man aged 45-65 years with T-cell large granular lymphocyte leukemia. Some clones in this sample may be carry-over from other donors' samples. The chain is built from TRBV18 and TRBJ2-7, with TRBD1 identical over 7 bases. The sequenced material came from peripheral blood mononuclear cells. Here the CDR3 DNA reads TGTGCCAGCTCGACAGGGTCCTACGAGCAGTACTTC. Residues: CASSTGSYEQYF.